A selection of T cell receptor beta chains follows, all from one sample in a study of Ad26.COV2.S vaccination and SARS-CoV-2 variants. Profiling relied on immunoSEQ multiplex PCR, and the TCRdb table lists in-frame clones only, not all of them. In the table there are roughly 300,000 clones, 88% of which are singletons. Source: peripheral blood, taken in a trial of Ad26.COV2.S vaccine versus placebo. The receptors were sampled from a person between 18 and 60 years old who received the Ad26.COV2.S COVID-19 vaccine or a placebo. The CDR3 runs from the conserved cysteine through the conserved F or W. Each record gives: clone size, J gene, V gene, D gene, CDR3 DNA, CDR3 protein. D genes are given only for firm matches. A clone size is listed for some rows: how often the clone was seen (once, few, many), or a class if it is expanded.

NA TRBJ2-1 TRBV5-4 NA TGTGCCAGCAGCTCCGACAAGAACAATGAGCAGTTCTTC CASSSDKNNEQFF
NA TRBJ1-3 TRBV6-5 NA TGTGCCACCAAGCGGGGGCTCTCTGGAAACACCATATATTTT CATKRGLSGNTIYF
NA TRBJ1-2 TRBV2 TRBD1 TGTGCCAGCAGCGGCGACAGGGACTATGGCTACACCTTC CASSGDRDYGYTF
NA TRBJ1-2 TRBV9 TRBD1 TGTGCCAGCAGCGCACCTCCCGGGACAGGGGGTAACTATGGCTACACCTTC CASSAPPGTGGNYGYTF
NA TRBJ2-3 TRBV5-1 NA TGCGCCAGCAGCTTGGCTCAGCGGGATACGCAGTATTTT CASSLAQRDTQYF
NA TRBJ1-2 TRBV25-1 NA TGTGCCAGCACAGGGTTCTATGGCTACACCTTC CASTGFYGYTF
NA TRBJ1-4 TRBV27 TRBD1 TGTGCCAGCAGTTTATCGACCTTTATTACAGGGGGGACTAATGAAAAACTGTTTTTT CASSLSTFITGGTNEKLFF
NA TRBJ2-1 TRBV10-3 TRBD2 TGTGCCATCAGTGGTAGAAGACTAGCGGGGGTCAGTCGTGAGCAGTTCTTC CAISGRRLAGVSREQFF
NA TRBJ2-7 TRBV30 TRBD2 TGTGCCTGGGACGTGGGGGGGAATCACTACGAGCAGTACTTC CAWDVGGNHYEQYF
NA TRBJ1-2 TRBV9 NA TGTGCCAGCAGCGTACAAGGGGGTGACCCCTATGGCTACACCTTC CASSVQGGDPYGYTF
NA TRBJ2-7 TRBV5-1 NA TGCGCCAGCAGCTTGGCCGGGTCATTTCAACCCTACGAGCAGTACTTC CASSLAGSFQPYEQYF
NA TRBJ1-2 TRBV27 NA TGTGCCAGCAGACAACCCGGGACCATGGAGGGCTACACCTTC CASRQPGTMEGYTF
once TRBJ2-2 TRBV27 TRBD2 TGTGCCAGCCGAATAGCGGGGCCGAACACCGGGGAGCTGTTTTTT CASRIAGPNTGELFF
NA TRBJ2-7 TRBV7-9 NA TGTGCCAGCAGCTTAGCTAGGGGGGCCCGCTACGAGCAGTACTTC CASSLARGARYEQYF
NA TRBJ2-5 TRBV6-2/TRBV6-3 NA TGTGCCAGCAGTTACTCCGCCGAGACCCAGTACTTC CASSYSAETQYF
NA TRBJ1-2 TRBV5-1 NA TGCGCCAGCAGCTTGGTTCAGGGAACTAACTATGGCTACACCTTC CASSLVQGTNYGYTF
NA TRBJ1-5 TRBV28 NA TGTGCCAGCAGTTTAGGAGGGGGCAATCAGCCCCAGCATTTT CASSLGGGNQPQHF
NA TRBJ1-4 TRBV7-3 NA TGTGCCAGCAGCCGCAACCGCCCGGGCCGCCATGAAAAACTGTTTTTT CASSRNRPGRHEKLFF
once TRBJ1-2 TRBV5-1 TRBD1 TGCGCCAGCAGAGCCGGGACAGGGGATGGCTACACCTTC CASRAGTGDGYTF
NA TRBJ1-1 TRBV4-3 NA TGCGCCAGCAGCCACCACCAGGGGAAGAACGCTGAAGCTTTCTTT CASSHHQGKNAEAFF
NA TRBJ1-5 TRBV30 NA TGTGCCTGGAGTGTGGGGCAGGGTCGTCAGCCCCAGCATTTT CAWSVGQGRQPQHF
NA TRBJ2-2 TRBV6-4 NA TGTGCCAGCAGTGGCGGTGACGCCGGGGAGCTGTTTTTT CASSGGDAGELFF
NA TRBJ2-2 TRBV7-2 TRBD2 TGTGCCAGCAGCCCCCGTACGCGGGGGAGGGGCGGGGCCGGGGAGCTGTTTTTT CASSPRTRGRGGAGELFF
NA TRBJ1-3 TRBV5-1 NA TGCGCCAGTTCGGGACCCTCTGGAAACACCATATATTTT CASSGPSGNTIYF
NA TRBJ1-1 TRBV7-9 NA TGTGCCAGCAGCTCCGAGGTGAACACTGAAGCTTTCTTT CASSSEVNTEAFF
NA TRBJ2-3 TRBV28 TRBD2 TGTGCCAGCAGTTTACCGGGGGGTTCAGGCCCAGATACGCAGTATTTT CASSLPGGSGPDTQYF
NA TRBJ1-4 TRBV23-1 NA TGCGCCAGCAGTCAAAGTCCGGGCCCACAGGGAAGATTCGAAAAACTGTTTTTT CASSQSPGPQGRFEKLFF
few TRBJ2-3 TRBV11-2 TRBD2 TGTGCCAGCAGCCGCCGGGGGGGAGCGGGGACAGATACGCAGTATTTT CASSRRGGAGTDTQYF
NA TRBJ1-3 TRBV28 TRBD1 TGTGCCAGCAGTCCCCCCCAGGGGGTGAACTCTGGAAACACCATATATTTT CASSPPQGVNSGNTIYF
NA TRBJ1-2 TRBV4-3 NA TGCGCCAGCCGCGGACAGCGAAACTATGGCTACACCTTC CASRGQRNYGYTF
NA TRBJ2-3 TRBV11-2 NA TGTGCCAGCAGCGGCGGGCCCAAGGATACGCAGTATTTT CASSGGPKDTQYF
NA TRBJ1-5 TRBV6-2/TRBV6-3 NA TGTGCCAGCAGCCAGGACAGTAATCAGCCCCAGCATTTT CASSQDSNQPQHF
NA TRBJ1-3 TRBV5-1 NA TGCGCCAGCAGCTTGACCGCCGTGACAGGAATCTCTGGAAACACCATATATTTT CASSLTAVTGISGNTIYF
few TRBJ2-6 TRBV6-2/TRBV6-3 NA TGTGCCAGCAGTTACGCTTCGGGGGCCAACGTCCTGACTTTC CASSYASGANVLTF
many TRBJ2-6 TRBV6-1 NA TGTGCCAGCAGTGAAATGGGATCTGGGGCCAACGTCCTGACTTTC CASSEMGSGANVLTF
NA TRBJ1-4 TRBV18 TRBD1 TGTGCCAGCTCACGAATCACAGGGGAACTAGAAAAACTGTTTTTT CASSRITGELEKLFF
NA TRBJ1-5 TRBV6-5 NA TGTGCCAGCAGTTATCGGCAGTATAGCAATCAGCCCCAGCATTTT CASSYRQYSNQPQHF
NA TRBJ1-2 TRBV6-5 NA TGTGCCAGCAGCCGTACAGGGAACTATGGCTACACCTTC CASSRTGNYGYTF
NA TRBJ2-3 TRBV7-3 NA TGTGCCAGCAGCTTACTGAGCACAGATACGCAGTATTTT CASSLLSTDTQYF
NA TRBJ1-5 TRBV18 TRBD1 TGTGCCAGCTCACCGGGACAGGAGAATCAGCCCCAGCATTTT CASSPGQENQPQHF
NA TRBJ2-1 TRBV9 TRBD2 TGTGCCAGCAGCGTGCAACTCAACTCCGGACTAGCGGGGGGGCCCGATGAGCAGTTCTTC CASSVQLNSGLAGGPDEQFF
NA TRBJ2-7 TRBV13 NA TGTGCCAGCAGCGGACAGTCCTACGAGCAGTACTTC CASSGQSYEQYF